The following is a T cell receptor beta chain sequence with its context. The specificity of this receptor is unknown. Base qualities are not provided; no much larger clone lies one nucleotide away. According to the germline V gene, CDR1 reads SNHLY and CDR2 reads FYNNEI. The germline V and J ends show losses of 6 bases and 6 bases respectively, and no gene match explains 6 bases of the junction. From the cysteine through the phenylalanine, the CDR3 covers 13 amino acids. Just CDR3 DNA is preserved here, 39 bases in frame from base 1. Each PCR received spiked-in synthetic TCR analog templates so that absolute template abundance could be estimated from read counts. TCRbeta CDR3 regions were amplified from genomic DNA with bias-controlled V and J gene primers using the immunoSEQ assay. Sequencing of rearranged TCRbeta segments was done at approximately 20X coverage. On the study's bioinformatics: Clustering was used to correct sequencing errors, and CDR3s were annotated against IMGT to assign V, D and J genes. Only productive TCRbeta rearrangements were used in downstream analyses, excluding out-of-frame or stop-codon sequences. Clonality was calculated as one minus the Shannon entropy normalized by the log of the number of unique productive sequences. Fisher's exact test with Benjamini-Hochberg correction, at a threshold of adjusted p below 0.01, was used to find clones that differed between time points or between blood and tumor. The clones in this table, taken by TCRdb from immuneACCESS, are in-frame only. Not every clone is retained; where verified, under half of the shortfall comes from an unresolved V gene, and the cause of the rest is unknown. V, J and clone size reflect that table, while D and trimming were determined from the DNA. The sample profile shows about 25,000 clones; approximately 86% of them were found once. About 1.5% of the sample is in the top ten clones.

The sample's time point, from its label and the paper: peripheral blood 6 weeks after treatment start. The cohort included 25 to 35 patients with locally advanced or metastatic urothelial carcinoma who were treated at Memorial Sloan Kettering on a trial protocol. Peripheral blood mononuclear cells were collected pretreatment and during treatment, at between 1 and 8 total time points per patient. The Qiagen DNeasy Blood extraction kit was used to purify genomic DNA from total PBMCs and from tumor samples. PBMCs were collected pretreatment and during treatment, and were isolated and stored as previously described. This entry belongs to a study of PD-L1 blockade in urothelial cancer (dated by TCRdb to the late 2010s). Broadly, across the study: All patients started therapy in the mid-2010s and received atezolizumab 1,200 mg intravenously every 3 weeks. Blood samples were analyzed 3 weeks after the start of treatment (second dose) and 6 weeks after the start of treatment. Patients had an ECOG performance status of 0 or 1 and had received between 0 and 3 prior chemotherapy regimens. About nine tenths of the roughly 30 patients were males with bladder-origin urothelial cancer, and about 65% of the 29 reported a prior smoking history. The study, an exploratory multi-omic analysis, examined somatic, immune and clinical correlates of response to PD-L1 blockade with atezolizumab in urothelial cancer. Pretreatment blood TCR-seq was available for twenty-nine patients, at least one posttreatment blood collection was obtained for around 25 patients, and tumor TCR-seq was available for around 25 patients. Pretreatment tumor samples, along with matched peripheral blood collected serially before and after atezolizumab treatment, underwent TCR sequencing. Whole exome sequencing and RNA sequencing of pretreatment tumors were performed alongside TCR sequencing in the same patients. A median of around 150,000 T cells and 83,000 or so unique TCRs was obtained from blood samples, and a median clonality of around 0.072 was observed. Durable clinical benefit was achieved by nine patients but not by the remaining 20. Durable clinical benefit was defined as a progression-free survival longer than 6 months, and TCR features were additionally tested against progression-free survival and overall survival. What the research found in general, with its limitations: Patients with durable benefit showed greater expansion of tumor-associated TCR clones in peripheral blood 3 weeks after starting treatment (n = 22, p = 0.022). A pretreatment peripheral blood TCR clonality below the median was linked to improved progression-free and overall survival. Because of the small sample size (n ≈ 28) and the many exploratory analyses performed, the results are intended to be regarded as hypothesis-generating.

The receptor's source is a man between 65 and 85 years old with urothelial cancer. Recombination joined TRBV2 with TRBJ2-7, and 9 junctional nucleotides match TRBD2. The input for sequencing was PBMCs, taken around atezolizumab (anti-PD-L1) treatment. The CDR3 reads CASRISGRGEQYF. The bases read TGTGCCAGCAGAATTAGCGGGAGAGGCGAGCAGTACTTC.